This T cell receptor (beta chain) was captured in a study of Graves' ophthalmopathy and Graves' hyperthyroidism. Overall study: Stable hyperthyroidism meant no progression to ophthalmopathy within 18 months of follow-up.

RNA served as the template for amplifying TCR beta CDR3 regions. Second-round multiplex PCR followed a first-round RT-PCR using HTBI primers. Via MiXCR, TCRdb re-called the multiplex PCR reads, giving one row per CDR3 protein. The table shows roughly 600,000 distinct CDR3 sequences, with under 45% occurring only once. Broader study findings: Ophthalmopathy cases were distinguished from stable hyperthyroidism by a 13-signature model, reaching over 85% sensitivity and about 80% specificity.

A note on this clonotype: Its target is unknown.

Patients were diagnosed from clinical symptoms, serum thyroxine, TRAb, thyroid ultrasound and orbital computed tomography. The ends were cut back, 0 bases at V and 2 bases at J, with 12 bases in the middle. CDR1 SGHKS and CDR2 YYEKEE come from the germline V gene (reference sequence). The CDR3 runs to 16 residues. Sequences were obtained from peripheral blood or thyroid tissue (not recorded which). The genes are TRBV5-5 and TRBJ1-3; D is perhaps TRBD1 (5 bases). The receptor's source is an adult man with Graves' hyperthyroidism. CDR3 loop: CASSLEAGTAGNTIYF. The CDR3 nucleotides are TGTGCCAGCAGCTTGGAGGCAGGGACGGCTGGAAACACCATATATTTT.